The T cell receptor (beta chain) described here comes from a study of OX40 agonist ivuxolimab in advanced cancers. General observations from the study: Low normalized clonal expansion also occurred in some nonresponding patients.

Sequencing was performed with immunoSEQ multiplex PCR; in TCRdb, only in-frame clones are kept and a portion is missing. The sample contains 90,000 to 100,000 clones, approximately 91% of which appear only once. Comment on this clone: The antigen is not known.

The V segment lost 2 bases and the J segment 7 bases; nucleotides outside the gene matches: 2. Germline loops: CDR1 LGHNA, CDR2 YSLEER. The CDR3 has 13 residues. The gene calls are TRBV4-3 and TRBJ1-1; 9 nucleotides match TRBD1. The material sequenced was CD4+ or CD8+ T cells sorted from blood, taken in a trial of the OX40 agonist ivuxolimab. The sequence derives from an adult with an advanced solid tumor such as melanoma, head and neck, liver or kidney cancer. CDR3: CASSQKGQGEAFF. In DNA form, the CDR3 reads TGCGCCAGCAGCCAAAAGGGACAGGGTGAAGCTTTCTTT.